This T cell receptor beta chain was recorded in a study of shared clonotypes between healthy human individuals (dated by TCRdb to the early 2020s). Context from the whole study: A few men and two women, aged 18 to 49 years, made up the cohort. To increase sequencing depth and limit assay-specific biases, TCR repertoire library preparation and sequencing were carried out by different laboratories using diverse techniques. Per donor, three plates each were used for CD4 naive and CD4 memory, two for CD8 naive, and one for CD8 memory. Per donor, leukapheresis produced somewhere between about 0.9 and 9.5 billion PBMCs. Blood TCR repertoires of roughly five healthy adults were deeply sequenced to estimate repertoire size and the extent of clonotype sharing between individuals.

Trimming takes 2 bases off V and 4 bases off J; junction bases not matched to a gene: 13. From its cysteine to its phenylalanine, the CDR3 spans 17 amino acids. Only the CDR3 region is kept as DNA, spanning 51 bases read in frame from base 1. CDR1 and CDR2 were assigned from the germline V gene as SGDLS and YYNGEE. Using the deep immunoSEQ assay, TCR CDR3 regions were amplified from genomic DNA by multiplex PCR. Extracted genomic DNA from each cell subset was distributed evenly across all wells of several immunoSEQ 96-well plates, and each plate was treated as a replicate. For sorted subsets, 150 to 200 ng genomic DNA, equal to about 30,000 T cell genomes, was loaded into each replicate PCR. Purified libraries were quantified with a Qubit 3.0 fluorometer, sized on a Bioanalyzer 2100, and re-quantified with the KAPA Library Quantification kit. Each immunoSEQ 96-well plate was sequenced on its own single-read 150-cycle Illumina NextSeq 550 flow cell. In the source study's methods: Because the immunoSEQ output held only junctional sequences and lacked quality scores, the filtering could not match the filtering applied to full-length reads. To assign V/J genes and CDR3, sequences were annotated against IMGT germline references using PyIR, a Python wrapper for IgBLAST v1.9. Reads with weak V/J assignments (E-value above 1e-6), missing CDR3, stop codons, out-of-frame junctions, or ambiguous translated residues were removed. A V3J clonotype was defined by an identical inferred V gene, J gene, and CDR3 amino acid sequence. Percentage overlap between repertoires was computed as shared unique clonotypes divided by the size of the smaller repertoire. RTK rarefaction, the Chao1 estimator, and Recon v2.1 estimates of unobserved clonotypes were used to assess repertoire richness. Generation probabilities for all TCRbeta clonotypes obtained by the gDNA method from several donors were computed using OLGA. TCRdb took over this immuneACCESS table, retaining in-frame rearrangements with V and J assigned. Such tables are incomplete; in checked studies, under half of the missing clones stem from an unresolved V gene, and the remainder is unexplained. V and J calls and clone size are given by that table; D and trimming were obtained from the DNA. This sample has more than 600,000 clones in its table, and about 90% of those were observed once. The ten largest clones represent approximately 22% of the sample.

Notes on this clone: The target of this receptor is not known. No much larger clone exists at a distance of one base, and base qualities are not known.

CD8 naive samples consisted of CD45RO-negative cells that were positively selected for CCR7, yielding a CD45RA+CCR7+ population without TemRA cells. Donors were healthy HIV-negative adults with no recently reported acute infections or vaccinations. Only Caucasian adults living in Nashville, Tennessee, USA were represented among the donors. After blood collection by leukapheresis, PBMCs were isolated using Ficoll-Histopaque density gradient centrifugation and then cryopreserved in the vapor phase of liquid nitrogen. Analytical flow cytometry was used to check the purity and quantity of every magnetically sorted T cell population. Genomic DNA was isolated from every sorted fraction and measured by UV absorbance on a Nanodrop 2000c. Summary of the overall study and its limitations: Sampling was limited to blood, and TCR repertoires in tissue likely differ from TCR repertoires in blood. About 5% of naive CD4, 3.5% of naive CD8, about 2.5% of memory CD4, and around 0.4% of memory CD8 clonotypes were shared across a handful of donors. The genetic and exposure-history diversity represented was limited by the small number of donors. Pairwise subsampling led to the expectation that sequencing depth would affect the degree of clonotype sharing among donors. Clonotypes shared by all four sorted-subset donors showed higher generation probabilities than non-shared clonotypes. Naive subsets generally had larger estimated clonotype richness than memory subsets. Incomplete sequencing was indicated by rarefaction of sorted-subset datasets, despite the large sequencing depth.

This TCR was recovered from a man aged 30-40 years in good health. Sequences were obtained from naive CD8+ T cells sorted from blood. This sample's cell subset or site label indicates: CD45RA+CCR7+. This chain is built from TRBV9 and TRBJ2-7, and 9 bases in between align with TRBD1. The DNA is as follows: TGTGCCAGCAGCGTCTGTCACGTACAGGGGGCATTTTACGAGCAGTACTTC. Its protein is CASSVCHVQGAFYEQYF.